This T cell receptor (beta chain) was found in a study of immune evolution from preneoplasia to lung adenocarcinoma. Assay: immunoSEQ multiplex PCR; the TCRdb copy retains only in-frame clones and omits some. Altogether some 15,000 clones are present, 75% to 85% being singletons, with the ten largest covering 4% to 5%. Nucleic acids came from premalignant or tumor cells enriched by macro-dissection. As regards this clone: Its target is unknown.

Study findings and constraints: Later-stage lesions seemingly showed higher T cell density and diversity than normal lung. From normal lung to invasive adenocarcinoma, top clone frequencies appeared to decrease.

With V trimmed by 7 bases and J by 6 bases, 8 bases remained unmatched. Germline values: CDR1 SGHTA, CDR2 FQGNSA. This CDR3 comprises 14 residues. This sequence joins TRBV7-2 and TRBJ2-2; TRBD2 agrees at 7 bases. Sequencing was performed on FFPE minimally invasive lung adenocarcinoma tissue. The receptor comes from a person aged 65-85 years with lung adenocarcinoma. CDR3 sequence (DNA): TGTGCCAGCAACTATAGAGCGGGATCCGGGGAGCTGTTTTTT. Encoded protein: CASNYRAGSGELFF.